The sample holds a few counts of the clone carrying this TCR beta chain. Germline V lookup: CDR1 MNHEY, CDR2 SVGEGT. The V segment lost 2 bases and the J segment 0 bases; nucleotides outside the gene matches: 10. The CDR3 is 19 amino acids. This record comes from a study of T-cell memory formation after mild COVID-19. Via MiXCR, TCRdb re-called the 5' RACE reads, giving one row per CDR3 protein. The sample shows 120,000 to 150,000 distinct CDR3 sequences, around 21% of them seen only once. V and J are TRBV6-2 or TRBV6-3 and TRBJ1-5; 10 bases fit TRBD1. The receptor's source is an adult woman who had mild COVID-19 (a few samples of this study predate the infection). Cell type and time point are not known. The sample was PBMCs or a T cell subset sorted from them (not recorded which). DNA for the CDR3: TGTGCCAGCAGTTACACCGGGACAGGGGTACTCTATAGCAATCAGCCCCAGCATTTT. Encoded protein: CASSYTGTGVLYSNQPQHF.